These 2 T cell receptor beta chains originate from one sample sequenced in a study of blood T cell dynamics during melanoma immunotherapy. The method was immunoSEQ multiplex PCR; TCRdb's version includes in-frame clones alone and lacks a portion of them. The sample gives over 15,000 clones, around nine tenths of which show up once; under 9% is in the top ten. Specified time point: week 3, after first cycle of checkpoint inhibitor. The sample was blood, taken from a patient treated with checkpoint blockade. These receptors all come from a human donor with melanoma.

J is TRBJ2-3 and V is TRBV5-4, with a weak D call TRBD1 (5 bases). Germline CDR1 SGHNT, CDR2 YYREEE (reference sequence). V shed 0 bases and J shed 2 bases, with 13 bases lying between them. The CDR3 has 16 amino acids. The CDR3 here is CASSLGGGTLTDTQYF. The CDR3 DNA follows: TGTGCCAGCAGCTTGGGGGGCGGAACTCTCACAGATACGCAGTATTTT. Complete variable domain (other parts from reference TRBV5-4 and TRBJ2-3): ETGVTQSPTHLIKTRGQQVTLRCSSQSGHNTVSWYQQALGQGPQFIFQYYREEENGRGNFPPRFSGLQFPNYSSELNVNALELDDSALYLCASSLGGGTLTDTQYFGPGTRLTVL.

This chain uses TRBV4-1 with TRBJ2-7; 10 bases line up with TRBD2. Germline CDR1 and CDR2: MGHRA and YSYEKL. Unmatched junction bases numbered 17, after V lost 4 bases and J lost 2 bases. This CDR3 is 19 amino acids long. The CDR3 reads CASSPLRPLSGRTTYEQYF. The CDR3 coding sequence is TGCGCCAGCAGCCCCCTACGTCCGCTTAGCGGGAGGACCACCTACGAGCAGTACTTC.